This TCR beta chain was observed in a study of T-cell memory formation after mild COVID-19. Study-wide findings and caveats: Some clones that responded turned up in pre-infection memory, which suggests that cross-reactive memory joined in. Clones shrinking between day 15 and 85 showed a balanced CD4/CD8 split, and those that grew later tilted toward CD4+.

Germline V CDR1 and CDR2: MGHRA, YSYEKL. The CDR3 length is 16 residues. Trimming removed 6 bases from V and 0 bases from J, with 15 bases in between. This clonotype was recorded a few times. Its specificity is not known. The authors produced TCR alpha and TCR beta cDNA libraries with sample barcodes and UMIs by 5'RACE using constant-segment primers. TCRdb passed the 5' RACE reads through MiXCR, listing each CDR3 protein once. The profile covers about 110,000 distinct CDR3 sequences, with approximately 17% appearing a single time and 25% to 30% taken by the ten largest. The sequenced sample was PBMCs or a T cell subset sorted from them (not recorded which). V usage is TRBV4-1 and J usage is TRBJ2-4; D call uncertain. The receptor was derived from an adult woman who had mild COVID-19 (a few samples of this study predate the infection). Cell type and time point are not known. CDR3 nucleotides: TGCGCCAGCAGTACGACGGACGGATTAGCCAAAAACATTCAGTACTTC. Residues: CASSTTDGLAKNIQYF.